This T cell receptor beta chain was recorded in a study of blood T cell repertoires in COVID-19. Overall study: COVID-19 samples collected from the United States, Italy and Spain covered acute and convalescent phases.

Trimming took 4 bases from V and 2 from J; bases not matched to a gene: 11. Germline V gene lookup returns CDR1 SGHRS and CDR2 YFSETQ. This CDR3 is built from 16 residues. The method was immunoSEQ multiplex PCR; TCRdb's version includes in-frame clones alone and lacks a portion of them. Among roughly 120,000 clones listed, more than 70% were seen once. Sequenced input: peripheral blood. This TCR was sampled from a human donor in a cohort sampled during active COVID-19. The V gene is TRBV5-1, the J gene TRBJ1-1; 7 bases align to TRBD1. The CDR3 region is CASSRTGGWFNTEAFF. The DNA of the CDR3 is TGCGCCAGCAGCAGGACAGGCGGATGGTTTAACACTGAAGCTTTCTTT.